The 30 T cell receptor beta chains presented below share a single source sample, sequenced in a study of blood T cells in healthy people across ages. A J-beta primer mix and a sample-barcoded 5' primer were used in a second PCR of roughly 7 to 12 cycles. TCRdb re-called the 5' RACE reads with MiXCR, one entry per CDR3 protein. The sample has about 1.6 million distinct CDR3 sequences, about 35% seen once. The sample taken for sequencing was blood. The source is a woman aged 25 to 39 in good health.

This clonotype was detected only a few times. V and J are TRBV4-1 and TRBJ1-2; a possible D gene is TRBD1 (5 bases). Trimming shortened V by 0 bases and J by 7 bases, and 18 bases separated the two germline ends. This CDR3 is built from 16 residues. The germline V gene has CDR1 MGHRA and CDR2 YSYEKL. CDR3 bases: TGCGCCAGCAGCCAAGACCTGGGGACCTCCGGCTCTGGCTACACCTTC. Protein sequence: CASSQDLGTSGSGYTF.

The V gene is TRBV7-8, the J gene TRBJ2-1; 7 positions agree with TRBD2. The germline V gene has CDR1 SGHVS and CDR2 FQNEAQ. Trimming took 5 bases from V and 5 from J; bases not matched to a gene: 9. The CDR3 totals 15 residues. CDR3 sequence reads: CASSARGGRDNEQFF. The CDR3 DNA reads as TGTGCCAGCAGCGCCCGCGGGGGTCGGGACAATGAGCAGTTCTTC. Full variable domain (rest looked up from reference TRBV7-8 and TRBJ2-1): GAGVSQSPRYKVAKRGQDVALRCDPISGHVSLFWYQQALGQGPEFLTYFQNEAQLDKSGLPSDRFFAERPEGSVSTLKIQRTQQEDSAVYLCASSARGGRDNEQFFGPGTRLTVL.

V is TRBV12-5 and J is TRBJ2-7; the D gene could be TRBD1 or TRBD2 (6 bases each). The CDR3 sequence is 16 residues long. The germline V gene encodes CDR1 LGHNT and CDR2 FRNRAP. Trimming took 5 bases from V and 2 from J, leaving 19 bases between them. This chain's CDR3 is CASGLSLGGSPYEQYF. CDR3 nucleotide sequence: TGTGCTAGTGGTCTGTCACTGGGGGGCAGTCCCTACGAGCAGTACTTC.

V gene TRBV20-1 combines with J gene TRBJ2-2; TRBD1 matches 7 bases. The V segment lost 3 bases and the J segment 7 bases; nucleotides outside the gene matches: 5. The CDR3 runs to 13 residues. CDR1 and CDR2 from the germline V gene are DFQATT and SNEGSKA (reference sequence). CDR3 coding DNA: TGCAGTGCTAGGATCAGGGACAGCGGGGAGCTGTTTTTT. Protein product: CSARIRDSGELFF.

This clonotype was observed many times. The V gene is TRBV20-1, the J gene TRBJ2-5; no clear D. Germline V gene data show CDR1 as DFQATT and CDR2 as SNEGSKA (reference sequence). V lost 4 bases and J 1 base, leaving 1 base between the germline ends. The CDR3 has 10 residues. The CDR3 is CSATQETQYF. The CDR3 DNA follows: TGCAGTGCTACCCAAGAGACCCAGTACTTC.

J is TRBJ2-3 and V is TRBV10-2; 7 nucleotides line up with TRBD2. The CDR3 totals 16 residues. Germline CDR1 reads WSHSY; CDR2 reads SAAADI. V lost 0 bases to trimming and J lost 2 bases; unmatched junction nucleotides: 5. This CDR3 is CASSESSGGITDTQYF. The CDR3 bases are TGCGCCAGCAGTGAGTCGTCGGGGGGAATCACAGATACGCAGTATTTT.

The V and J genes are TRBV5-6 and TRBJ2-5; possible D gene TRBD2, 5 bases. Trimming shortened V by 2 bases and J by 5 bases, and 10 bases separated the two germline ends. CDR1 is SGHDT, CDR2 YYEEEE, per germline. CDR3 length equals 13 residues. The CDR3 protein is CASSFEGIETQYF. DNA of the CDR3: TGTGCCAGCAGCTTTGAGGGTATCGAGACCCAGTACTTC.

J is TRBJ2-5 and V is TRBV6-1; 8 bases line up with TRBD1. Germline V gene data show CDR1 as MNHNS and CDR2 as SASEGT. CDR3 length: 14 residues. V shed 5 bases, J shed 0 bases, and the junction held 2 bases outside the gene matches. The CDR3 DNA reads TGTGCCAGCAGTTGGACAGGGTACCAAGAGACCCAGTACTTC. Its translation is CASSWTGYQETQYF.

This chain links TRBV7-8 with TRBJ2-7, with D perhaps TRBD1 or TRBD2 (7 bases each). Germline CDR1 is SGHVS and CDR2 is FQNEAQ. Trimming took 7 bases from V and 3 from J, leaving 19 bases between them. This CDR3 has 15 residues. In DNA form, the CDR3 reads TGTGCCAGCACCCCAGGGAGGGGGCCACACTACGAGCAGTACTTC. This translates into CASTPGRGPHYEQYF.

The chain carries TRBV4-1 and TRBJ2-7; tentative D call: TRBD2 (5 bases). V shed 4 bases and J shed 3 bases, with 16 bases lying between them. Germline CDR1 reads MGHRA; CDR2 reads YSYEKL. The CDR3 sequence is 15 residues long. The CDR3 nucleotides are TGCGCCAGCAGCCCCGTGGACTCTCCTCACTACGAGCAGTACTTC. It is translated as CASSPVDSPHYEQYF.

This clonotype showed up just a few times. A much more abundant neighbour one base away suggests this may be a read error. V usage is TRBV6-1 and J usage is TRBJ2-7; possible D gene TRBD2, 6 bases. The CDR3 has 14 amino acids. Germline loops: CDR1 MNHNS, CDR2 SASEGT. The CDR3: CASREGTAASEQYF. For the CDR3, the DNA is TGTGCCAGCAGGGAAGGGACTGCCGCCTCGGAGCAGTACTTC.

This sequence joins TRBV30 and TRBJ1-1, with unresolved D. V lost 7 bases, J lost 0 bases, and 9 bases lay in between. This CDR3 region has 12 residues. CDR1 and CDR2 from the germline V gene are GTSNPN and SVGIG (reference sequence). The CDR3 loop is CASWRVNTEAFF. The CDR3 coding sequence is TGTGCCTCCTGGCGGGTGAACACTGAAGCTTTCTTT.

This clonotype was observed a handful of times. The chain is built from TRBV28 and TRBJ2-7; 9 bases line up with TRBD2. Per the germline V gene, CDR1 is MDHEN and CDR2 is SYDVKM. J gave up 3 bases and V 4 bases, and 10 bases lay outside the gene matches. The CDR3 has 16 amino acids. For the CDR3, the DNA is TGTGCCAGCAGTTATTTAGCGGGAGTGGGTCTCTACGAGCAGTACTTC. Its protein is CASSYLAGVGLYEQYF.

The chain couples TRBV27 to TRBJ2-7; no definite D call. Trimming removed 0 bases from V and 6 bases from J, with 9 bases in between. The CDR3 has 13 amino acids. From germline, CDR1 is MNHEY and CDR2 SMNVEV (reference sequence). Here the CDR3 DNA reads TGTGCCAGCAGTTTATCGATCGCCTCCGAGCAGTACTTC. Residues: CASSLSIASEQYF.

This clonotype has a count of ten or more. In DNA form, the CDR3 reads TGCAGCGGGGTGATATTAGCCGGCGAGCAGTTCTTC. Translated, it gives CSGVILAGEQFF. The genes are TRBV29-1 and TRBJ2-1; no definite D call. From germline, CDR1 is SQVTM and CDR2 ANQGSEA. V lost 7 bases to trimming and J lost 10 bases, with 17 bases between them. The CDR3 spans 12 residues.

Remarks on this clonotype: It may be a read error: a sequence one base away is much more abundant. The chain has TRBV29-1 and TRBJ2-7; 11 bases line up with TRBD1. This CDR3 contains 13 residues. The trim removed 7 bases at V and 6 bases at J, leaving 8 bases unmatched. Per the germline V gene, CDR1 is SQVTM and CDR2 is ANQGSEA. CDR3 region: CSAGRDRGSEQYF. The CDR3 bases are TGCAGCGCTGGGCGGGACAGGGGGTCCGAGCAGTACTTC.

This clonotype came up once. The genes are TRBV5-6 and TRBJ2-5, with 7 bases matching TRBD2. The CDR3 has 14 amino acids. The germline V gene encodes CDR1 SGHDT and CDR2 YYEEEE. V was pared by 5 bases and J by 4 bases, with 8 bases of the junction left unmatched. CDR3 bases: TGTGCCAGCAGGGGAGCGGGATTAGGAGAGACCCAGTACTTC. Translating gives CASRGAGLGETQYF.

This clonotype was observed a few times. The gene calls are TRBV14 and TRBJ2-7; 9 bases agree with TRBD2. Germline trimming cut 0 bases from V and 5 bases from J; bases unmatched to any gene: 11. The germline V gene has CDR1 SGHDN and CDR2 FVKESK. The CDR3 loop spans 17 amino acids. CDR3 sequence reads: CASSQDTRTGGRDEQYF. DNA for the CDR3: TGTGCCAGCAGCCAAGATACCCGGACTGGCGGGAGGGACGAGCAGTACTTC.

As to this clonotype: Being one base from a much bigger clone, this may be a read error. The chain carries TRBV7-9 and TRBJ2-5, with 10 positions matching TRBD2. The V segment lost 6 bases and the J segment 3 bases; nucleotides outside the gene matches: 4. The germline CDR1 and CDR2 sequences are SEHNR and FQNEAQ (reference sequence). This CDR3 has 14 residues. CDR3: CASRRGLAEETQYF. In DNA, the CDR3 is TGTGCCAGCAGACGCGGACTAGCGGAAGAGACCCAGTACTTC.

This clonotype was found a few times. The rearrangement links TRBV20-1 to TRBJ2-5; D gene uncertain. The CDR3 spans 12 residues. Germline V gene data show CDR1 as DFQATT and CDR2 as SNEGSKA (reference sequence). Trimming stripped 6 bases from V and 4 bases from J, with 12 bases between. CDR3 coding DNA: TGCAGTGCCCAACCCACCCCAGAGACCCAGTACTTC. Its translation is CSAQPTPETQYF.

The genes are TRBV6-1 and TRBJ2-2; D is unclear. CDR1 and CDR2 (germline): MNHNS, SASEGT. The CDR3 is 16 residues long. V was clipped by 1 base and J by 4 bases, with 13 bases between them. CDR3 DNA: TGTGCCAGCAGTGAAGAGTGGTCAGGACGCACCGGGGAGCTGTTTTTT. Its protein is CASSEEWSGRTGELFF.

The gene calls are TRBV20-1 and TRBJ1-5, with D perhaps TRBD1 (5 bases). This CDR3 has 19 amino acids. V lost 0 bases and J 0 bases, leaving 21 bases between the germline ends. Germline CDR1 DFQATT, CDR2 SNEGSKA (reference sequence). The CDR3 nucleotides are TGCAGTGCTAGAGATGGGCCGGGTGGGGGGAGGGTTAGCAATCAGCCCCAGCATTTT. This translates into CSARDGPGGGRVSNQPQHF.

This clonotype was detected only a few times. The rearrangement joins TRBV5-6 to TRBJ1-2; possibly TRBD1 for D (6 bases). Trimming pared 5 bases from V and 6 bases from J, leaving 17 bases between. The length of the CDR3 is 14 residues. In germline, CDR1 is SGHDT, CDR2 YYEEEE. CDR3 protein: CASSRGRGRDGYTF. The CDR3 nucleotides are TGTGCCAGCAGTCGTGGCAGGGGTCGGGATGGCTACACCTTC.

The chain uses TRBV12-3 or TRBV12-4 and TRBJ1-2; tentatively, D is TRBD1 (6 bases). The V and J ends lost 7 bases and 4 bases respectively, with 16 bases between them. The length of the CDR3 is 14 residues. The CDR3 region is CASTLGTISYGYTF. The CDR3 coding sequence is TGTGCCAGCACCCTTGGGACAATTTCCTATGGCTACACCTTC.

This clonotype was counted once. A much larger clone lies one base from this, so it may be a read error. The CDR3 DNA reads as TGCAGTGCTAACGCAGTAGAGACCCGGTACTTC. As protein: CSANAVETRYF. The V gene is TRBV20-1, the J gene TRBJ2-7; D is uncertain. The V and J ends lost 4 bases and 12 bases respectively, with 16 bases between them. Looked up from germline, CDR1 is DFQATT and CDR2 is SNEGSKA (reference sequence). CDR3 size: 11 residues.

This clonotype was found once. CDR3 residues: CASSEKRDWDSPLHF. The DNA of the CDR3 is TGTGCCAGCAGTGAAAAAAGGGACTGGGATTCACCCCTCCACTTT. The genes are TRBV6-1 and TRBJ1-6, with a tentative D call TRBD1 (5 bases). The CDR3 totals 15 residues. Per the germline V gene, CDR1 is MNHNS and CDR2 is SASEGT. V gave up 2 bases and J gave up 8 bases, with 13 bases separating them.

This clonotype was detected a few times. V is TRBV6-1 and J is TRBJ1-1, with unresolved D. The V gene lost 4 bases and the J gene lost 4 bases, with 10 bases spanning the gap. This CDR3 is built from 13 residues. Germline loops: CDR1 MNHNS, CDR2 SASEGT. The CDR3 nucleotides are TGTGCCAGCAGTGCAAAACAGAGCACTGAAGCTTTCTTT. This gives the protein CASSAKQSTEAFF.

This clonotype was counted only a few times. The CDR3 nucleotides read TGTGCCAGCAGCCCGCGTCCGGACCTTACCTACAATGAGCAGTTCTTC. It specifies CASSPRPDLTYNEQFF. The genes are TRBV7-9 and TRBJ2-1; no clear D gene. Germline-derived CDR1 and CDR2 are SEHNR and FQNEAQ (reference sequence). The V end lost 5 bases, the J end lost 2 bases, and 16 bases lay between the germline ends. This CDR3 is built from 16 residues.

This clonotype was observed many times. The CDR3 coding sequence is TGTGCCATCAGTGAGCTGGAGAACACTGAAGCTTTCTTT. It specifies CAISELENTEAFF. This rearrangement joins TRBV10-3 to TRBJ1-1; D gene uncertain. The CDR3 contains 13 residues. The germline gives CDR1 ENHRY, CDR2 SYGVKD. Trimming removed 2 bases from V and 1 base from J, with 5 bases in between.

V usage is TRBV12-3 or TRBV12-4 and J usage is TRBJ2-5; D is undetermined. V lost 5 bases, J lost 4 bases, and 8 bases lay in between. This CDR3 has 12 amino acids. CDR3 nucleotide sequence: TGTGCCAGCAGTGGGTGGCGAGAGACCCAGTACTTC. Translating gives CASSGWRETQYF.